The 7 T cell receptor beta chains listed next were all sequenced from one sample in a study of regulatory T cells in long-lasting Graves disease. Time point defined: newly diagnosed GD, antithyroid drugs for less than 3 months. Researchers made the TCR library from RNA that was extracted from PBMCs. Arm-PCR of CDR3 regions with iRepertoire HTBI primers generated TCR beta libraries. One entry per CDR3 protein, called by TCRdb with MiXCR from the multiplex PCR reads. Seen here are 580,000 or so distinct CDR3 sequences, about 16% observed once, and the top ten hold 12%. This sample also belongs to another study, concerning T cells in Graves' hyperthyroidism and ophthalmopathy.

Sequencing was performed on peripheral blood mononuclear cells (PBMCs), taken at new diagnosis, from a patient treated with antithyroid drugs. The origin of the receptors is a man younger than 35 with Graves disease.

This clonotype was seen a few times. A read error may account for a junction end that differs from germline. The CDR3 is CASSLKSGGERVAGYTF. CDR3 DNA: TGCGCCAGCAGCCTCAAGAGCGGGGGGGAAAGAGTGGCTGGCTACACCTTC. This chain links TRBV3-1 with TRBJ1-2; the D gene is possibly TRBD1 (5 bases). CDR1 and CDR2 from the germline V gene are LGHDT and YNNKEL (reference sequence). The CDR3 contains 17 residues.

The gene calls are TRBV7-2 and TRBJ2-3; 8 bases match TRBD1. Per the germline V gene, CDR1 is SGHTA and CDR2 is FQGNSA. The CDR3 length is 15 residues. V lost 0 bases to trimming and J lost 4 bases; unmatched junction nucleotides: 3. The CDR3 sequence: CASSLAAGGADTQYF. DNA for the CDR3: TGTGCCAGCAGCTTAGCGGCAGGGGGCGCAGATACGCAGTATTTT.

There are a few counts of this clonotype. The chain recombines TRBV20-1 with TRBJ2-3, with TRBD2 matching 14 bases. Germline CDR1 reads DFQATT; CDR2 reads SNEGSKA (reference sequence). V was clipped by 7 bases and J by 3 bases; unmatched bases: 6. The CDR3 is made up of 15 amino acids. This chain's CDR3 is CSVQTSGRVTDTQYF. CDR3 coding DNA: TGCAGTGTTCAGACTAGCGGGAGGGTAACAGATACGCAGTATTTT.

This clonotype came up many times. V is TRBV7-9 and J is TRBJ2-1; 10 nucleotides agree with TRBD2. The CDR3 runs 16 residues. With V trimmed by 2 bases and J by 5 bases, 6 bases remained unmatched. CDR1 and CDR2 from the germline V gene are SEHNR and FQNEAQ (reference sequence). The CDR3 bases are TGTGCCAGCAGCTTAATCTGGACTAGCGGAGACAATGAGCAGTTCTTC. This translates into CASSLIWTSGDNEQFF.

Many counts were recorded for this clonotype. The gene calls are TRBV3-1 and TRBJ1-1; D perhaps matches TRBD1 (6 bases). This CDR3 spans 14 amino acids. Germline CDR1 is LGHDT and CDR2 is YNNKEL (reference sequence). Trimming took off 2 bases at V and 2 bases at J, with 9 bases between the two ends. CDR3 sequence (DNA): TGTGCCAGCAGCCAACCAGGGGATAACACTGAAGCTTTCTTT. The encoded protein is CASSQPGDNTEAFF.

This clonotype was observed many times. The chain is built from TRBV5-1 and TRBJ2-3; possibly TRBD2 for D (6 bases). The length of the CDR3 is 16 residues. Trimming pared 0 bases from V and 4 bases from J, leaving 15 bases between. Looked up from germline, CDR1 is SGHRS and CDR2 is YFSETQ. As DNA, the CDR3 is TGCGCCAGCAGCTTGGCCAGTAGGTCGGGAGCAGATACGCAGTATTTT. This encodes CASSLASRSGADTQYF. Using reference TRBV5-1 and TRBJ2-3 for the parts outside the CDR3, the full variable domain is KAGVTQTPRYLIKTRGQQVTLSCSPISGHRSVSWYQQTPGQGLQFLFEYFSETQRNKGNFPGRFSGRQFSNSRSEMNVSTLELGDSALYLCASSLASRSGADTQYFGPGTRLTVL.

This clonotype was detected ten times or more. The chain couples TRBV20-1 to TRBJ1-1; D is unclear. Trimming shortened V by 4 bases and J by 4 bases, and 10 bases separated the two germline ends. Germline CDR1 reads DFQATT; CDR2 reads SNEGSKA (reference sequence). The CDR3 consists of 12 residues. The CDR3 coding sequence is TGCAGTGCTAATCGGGAAGCCACTGAAGCTTTCTTT. It yields the protein CSANREATEAFF.